The 3 T cell receptor beta chains below were found in one sample sequenced in a study of cytomegalovirus exposure and HLA in healthy donors. Primers for the PCR totalled 60 Vbeta and 13 Jbeta. The assay was immunoSEQ multiplex PCR, and TCRdb's table has in-frame clones only and misses some. The data hold 190,000 or so clones, with 75% to 90% observed a single time. Input material: PBMCs. The receptors shown here come from a boy between 5 and 17 years old in good health and CMV-seronegative.

This sequence joins TRBV30 and TRBJ2-7, with 7 bases fitting TRBD1. Germline CDR1 is GTSNPN and CDR2 is SVGIG (reference sequence). With 5 bases clipped from V and 2 bases from J, the junction kept 9 bases outside the gene matches. The CDR3 is 14 amino acids. CDR3 nucleotide sequence: TGTGCCTGGGCGCGGAACAGGGGCGCCTACGAGCAGTACTTC. Amino acid sequence: CAWARNRGAYEQYF.

The rearrangement uses TRBV27 and TRBJ1-2; weak D call: TRBD1 (6 bases). The CDR3 contains 16 residues. Per germline, CDR1 MNHEY and CDR2 SMNVEV (reference sequence). Trimming removed 5 bases at V and 8 bases at J, with 24 bases between. The CDR3 DNA follows: TGTGCCAGCAGTCCCCTTATGGGGTGGGGGCAGGGAGGCTACACCTTC. The encoded protein is CASSPLMGWGQGGYTF.

The V gene is TRBV2, the J gene TRBJ2-1; 7 nucleotides line up with TRBD1. The CDR3 consists of 15 residues. V gave up 6 bases and J gave up 4 bases; unmatched junction bases: 9. Germline CDR1 reads SNHLY; CDR2 reads FYNNEI. CDR3 nucleotide sequence: TGTGCCAGCAGGCCGGGACAGTTCTTTTACAATGAGCAGTTCTTC. Translated, it gives CASRPGQFFYNEQFF.